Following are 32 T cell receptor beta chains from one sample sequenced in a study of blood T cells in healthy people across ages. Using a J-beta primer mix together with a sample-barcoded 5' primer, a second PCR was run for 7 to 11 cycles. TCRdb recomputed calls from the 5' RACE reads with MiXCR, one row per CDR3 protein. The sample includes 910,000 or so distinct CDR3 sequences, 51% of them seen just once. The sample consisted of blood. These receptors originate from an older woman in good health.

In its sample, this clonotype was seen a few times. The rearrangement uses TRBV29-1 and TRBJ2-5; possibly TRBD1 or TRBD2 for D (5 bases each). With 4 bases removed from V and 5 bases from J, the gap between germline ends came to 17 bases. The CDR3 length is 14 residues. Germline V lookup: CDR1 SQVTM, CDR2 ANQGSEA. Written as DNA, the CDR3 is TGCAGCGTTGCAGCCCAGGGAGCGAGGGAGACCCAGTACTTC. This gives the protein CSVAAQGARETQYF.

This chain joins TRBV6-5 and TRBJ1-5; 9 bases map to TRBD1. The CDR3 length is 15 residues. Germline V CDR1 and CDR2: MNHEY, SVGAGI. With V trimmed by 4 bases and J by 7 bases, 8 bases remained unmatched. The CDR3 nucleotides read TGTGCCAGCAGTTTCAAACAGGGGGCCCAACAGCCCCAGCATTTT. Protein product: CASSFKQGAQQPQHF.

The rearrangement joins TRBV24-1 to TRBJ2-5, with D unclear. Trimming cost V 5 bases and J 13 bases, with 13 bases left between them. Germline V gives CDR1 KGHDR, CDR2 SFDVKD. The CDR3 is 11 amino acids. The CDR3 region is CATSGRLKRYF. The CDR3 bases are TGTGCCACCAGTGGACGCCTTAAGCGGTACTTC.

This chain's CDR3 is CASSSKGQPQHF. CDR3 nucleotide sequence: TGTGCCAGCAGCTCGAAGGGTCAGCCCCAGCATTTT. The chain has TRBV7-9 and TRBJ1-5; unclear D gene. Germline V gives CDR1 SEHNR, CDR2 FQNEAQ (reference sequence). The V end lost 4 bases, the J end lost 6 bases, and 7 bases lay between the germline ends. The CDR3 is 12 residues long.

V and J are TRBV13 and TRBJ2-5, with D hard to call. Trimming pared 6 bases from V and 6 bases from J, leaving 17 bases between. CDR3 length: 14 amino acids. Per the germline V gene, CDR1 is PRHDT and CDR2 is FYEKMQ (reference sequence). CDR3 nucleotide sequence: TGTGCCAGCAGTATAGGACGGGTGGGGAAGACCCAGTACTTC. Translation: CASSIGRVGKTQYF.

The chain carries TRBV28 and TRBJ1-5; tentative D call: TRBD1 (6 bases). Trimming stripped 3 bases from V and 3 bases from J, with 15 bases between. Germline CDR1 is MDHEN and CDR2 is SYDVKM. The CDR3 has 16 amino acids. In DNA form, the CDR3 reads TGTGCCAGCAGTTTGACGACACAGGGTAACAATCAGCCCCAGCATTTT. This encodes CASSLTTQGNNQPQHF. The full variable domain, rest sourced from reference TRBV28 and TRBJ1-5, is DVKVTQSSRYLVKRTGEKVFLECVQDMDHENMFWYRQDPGLGLRLIYFSYDVKMKEKGDIPEGYSVSREKKERFSLILESASTNQTSMYLCASSLTTQGNNQPQHFGDGTRLSIL.

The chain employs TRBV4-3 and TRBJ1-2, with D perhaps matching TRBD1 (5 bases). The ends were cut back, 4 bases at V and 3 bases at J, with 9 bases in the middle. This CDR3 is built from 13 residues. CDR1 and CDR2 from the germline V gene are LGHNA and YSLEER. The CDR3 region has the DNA TGCGCCAGCAGCCTGGGACTTTACTATGGCTACACCTTC. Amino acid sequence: CASSLGLYYGYTF.

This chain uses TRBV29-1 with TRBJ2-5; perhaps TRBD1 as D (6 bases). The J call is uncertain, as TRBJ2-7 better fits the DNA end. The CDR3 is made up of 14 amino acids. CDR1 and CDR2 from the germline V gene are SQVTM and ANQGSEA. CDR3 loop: CSAELTGNTYEQYF. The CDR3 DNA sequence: TGCAGCGCTGAGTTGACAGGAAATACCTACGAGCAGTACTTC.

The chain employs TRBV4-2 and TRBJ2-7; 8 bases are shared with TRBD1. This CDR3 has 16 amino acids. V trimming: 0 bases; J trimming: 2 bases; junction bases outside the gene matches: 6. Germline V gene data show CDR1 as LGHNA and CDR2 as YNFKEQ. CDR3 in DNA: TGTGCCAGCAGCCAAGATGCACAGGGGGAGGCCTACGAGCAGTACTTC. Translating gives CASSQDAQGEAYEQYF.

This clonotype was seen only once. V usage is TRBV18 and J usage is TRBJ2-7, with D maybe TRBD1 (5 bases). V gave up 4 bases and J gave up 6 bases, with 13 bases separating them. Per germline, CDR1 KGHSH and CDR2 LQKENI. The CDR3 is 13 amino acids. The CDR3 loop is CASSLQGPGEQYF. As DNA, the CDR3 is TGTGCCAGCTCACTGCAGGGTCCGGGCGAGCAGTACTTC.

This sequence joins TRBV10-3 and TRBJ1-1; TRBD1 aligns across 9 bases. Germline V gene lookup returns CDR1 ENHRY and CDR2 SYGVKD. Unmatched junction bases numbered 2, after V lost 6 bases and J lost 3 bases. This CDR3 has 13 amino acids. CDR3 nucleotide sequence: TGTGCCATCAGGGACAGGGGAGACACTGAAGCTTTCTTT. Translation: CAIRDRGDTEAFF.

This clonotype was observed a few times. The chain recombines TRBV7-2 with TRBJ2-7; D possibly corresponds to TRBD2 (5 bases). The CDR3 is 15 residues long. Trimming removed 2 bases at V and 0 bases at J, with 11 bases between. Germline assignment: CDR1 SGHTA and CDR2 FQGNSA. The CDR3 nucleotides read TGTGCCAGCAGCTTAATTTGGGGAGACTCCTACGAGCAGTACTTC. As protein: CASSLIWGDSYEQYF.

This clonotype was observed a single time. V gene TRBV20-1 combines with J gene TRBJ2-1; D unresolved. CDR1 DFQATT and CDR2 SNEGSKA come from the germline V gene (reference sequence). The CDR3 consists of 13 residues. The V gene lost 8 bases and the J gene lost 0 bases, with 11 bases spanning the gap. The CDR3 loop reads CSSFFSSYNEQFF. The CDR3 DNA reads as TGCAGTTCTTTCTTTAGCTCCTACAATGAGCAGTTCTTC.

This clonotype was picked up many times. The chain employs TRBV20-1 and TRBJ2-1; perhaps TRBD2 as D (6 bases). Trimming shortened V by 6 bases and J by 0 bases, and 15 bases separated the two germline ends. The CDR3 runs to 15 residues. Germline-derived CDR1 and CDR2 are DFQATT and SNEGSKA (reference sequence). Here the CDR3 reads CSAPPGSGSYNEQFF. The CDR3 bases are TGCAGTGCCCCCCCGGGTAGCGGCTCCTACAATGAGCAGTTCTTC.

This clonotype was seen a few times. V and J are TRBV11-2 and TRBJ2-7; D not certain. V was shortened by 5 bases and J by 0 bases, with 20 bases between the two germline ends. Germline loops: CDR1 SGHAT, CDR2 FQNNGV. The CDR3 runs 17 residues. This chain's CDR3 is CASSRQTRAFSSYEQYF. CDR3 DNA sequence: TGTGCCAGCAGCCGCCAGACGAGAGCTTTTAGCTCCTACGAGCAGTACTTC.

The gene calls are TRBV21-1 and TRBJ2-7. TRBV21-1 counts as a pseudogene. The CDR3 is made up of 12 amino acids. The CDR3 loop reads CASSKWHSGQYF. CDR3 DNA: TGTGCCAGCAGCAAATGGCATAGTGGGCAGTACTTC.

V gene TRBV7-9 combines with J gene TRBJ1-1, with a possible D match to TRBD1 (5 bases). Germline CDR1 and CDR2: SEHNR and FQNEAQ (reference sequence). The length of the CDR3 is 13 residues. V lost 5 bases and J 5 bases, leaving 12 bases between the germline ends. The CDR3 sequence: CASSPPGRTEAFF. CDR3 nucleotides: TGTGCCAGCAGCCCTCCGGGGCGGACTGAAGCTTTCTTT.

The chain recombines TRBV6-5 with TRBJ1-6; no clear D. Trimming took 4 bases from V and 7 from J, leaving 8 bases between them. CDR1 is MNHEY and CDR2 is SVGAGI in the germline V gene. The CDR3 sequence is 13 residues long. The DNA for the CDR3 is TGTGCCAGCAGTTGGCAGAGGAATTCACCCCTCCACTTT. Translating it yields CASSWQRNSPLHF.

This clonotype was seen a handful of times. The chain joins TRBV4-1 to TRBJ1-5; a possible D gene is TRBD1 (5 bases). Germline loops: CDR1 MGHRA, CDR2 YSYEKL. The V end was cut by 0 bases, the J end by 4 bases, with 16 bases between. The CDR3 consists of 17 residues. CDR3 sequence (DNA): TGCGCCAGCAGCCAAGATCTTTATATGGGGCGAAATCAGCCCCAGCATTTT. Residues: CASSQDLYMGRNQPQHF.

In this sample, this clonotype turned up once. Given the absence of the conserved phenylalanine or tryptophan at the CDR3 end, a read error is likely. CDR3 region: CSVTRGDSTTREQYL. DNA for the CDR3: TGCAGTGTTACCCGGGGGGACAGCACTACTCGGGAGCAGTACTTA. V usage is TRBV20-1 and J usage is TRBJ2-5; D is possibly TRBD1 or TRBD2 (7 bases each). V dropped 7 bases and J dropped 11 bases, with 29 bases sitting between them. The CDR3 runs to 15 residues. The V gene's germline CDR1 is DFQATT and CDR2 SNEGSKA (reference sequence).

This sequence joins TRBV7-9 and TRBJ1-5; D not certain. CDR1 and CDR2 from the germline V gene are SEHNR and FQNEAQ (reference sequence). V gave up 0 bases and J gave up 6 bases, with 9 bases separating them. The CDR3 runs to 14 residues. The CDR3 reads CASSLALVGQPQHF. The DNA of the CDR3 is TGTGCCAGCAGCTTAGCCCTCGTGGGTCAGCCCCAGCATTTT.

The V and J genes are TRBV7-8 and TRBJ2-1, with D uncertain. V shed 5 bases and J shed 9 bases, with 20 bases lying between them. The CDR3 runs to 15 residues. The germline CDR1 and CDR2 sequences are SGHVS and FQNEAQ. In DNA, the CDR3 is TGTGCCAGCAGCAATAGACTGTCTGAGAGTAGTGAGCAGTTCTTC. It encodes CASSNRLSESSEQFF.

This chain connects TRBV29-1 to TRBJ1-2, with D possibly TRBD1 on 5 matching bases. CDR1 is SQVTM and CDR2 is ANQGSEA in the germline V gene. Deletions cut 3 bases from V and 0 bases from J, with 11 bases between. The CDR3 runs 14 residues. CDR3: CSVEAQGTNYGYTF. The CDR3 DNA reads TGCAGCGTTGAGGCGCAGGGTACTAACTATGGCTACACCTTC.

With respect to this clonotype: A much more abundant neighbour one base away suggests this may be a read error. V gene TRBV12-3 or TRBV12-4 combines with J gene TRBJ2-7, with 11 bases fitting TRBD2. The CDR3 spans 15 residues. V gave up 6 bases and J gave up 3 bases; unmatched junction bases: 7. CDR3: CASSYGTSGGYEQYF. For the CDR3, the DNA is TGTGCCAGCAGCTATGGGACTAGCGGAGGCTACGAGCAGTACTTC.

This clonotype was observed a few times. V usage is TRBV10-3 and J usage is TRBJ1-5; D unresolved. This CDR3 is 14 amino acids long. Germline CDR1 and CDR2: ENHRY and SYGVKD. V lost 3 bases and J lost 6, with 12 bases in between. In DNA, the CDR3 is TGTGCCATCAGTGATCTTCACGGCGGTCAGCCCCAGCATTTT. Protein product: CAISDLHGGQPQHF.

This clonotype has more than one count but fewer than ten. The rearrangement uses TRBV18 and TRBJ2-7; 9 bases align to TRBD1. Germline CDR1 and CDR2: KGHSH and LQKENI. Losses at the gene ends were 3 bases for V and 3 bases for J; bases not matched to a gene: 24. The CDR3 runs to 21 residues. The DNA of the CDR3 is TGTGCCAGCTCACCCGCATTGGAGGGGACAGGGTCAGTCCGATCGGGCTACGAGCAGTACTTC. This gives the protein CASSPALEGTGSVRSGYEQYF.

CDR3 DNA sequence: TGTGCCAGCAGCGTATCAGCGGGGGTCACAGATACGCAGTATTTT. The encoded protein is CASSVSAGVTDTQYF. This rearrangement joins TRBV9 to TRBJ2-3; 8 bases fit TRBD2. The CDR3 consists of 15 residues. V was pared by 1 base and J by 2 bases, with 3 bases of the junction left unmatched. Looked up from germline, CDR1 is SGDLS and CDR2 is YYNGEE.

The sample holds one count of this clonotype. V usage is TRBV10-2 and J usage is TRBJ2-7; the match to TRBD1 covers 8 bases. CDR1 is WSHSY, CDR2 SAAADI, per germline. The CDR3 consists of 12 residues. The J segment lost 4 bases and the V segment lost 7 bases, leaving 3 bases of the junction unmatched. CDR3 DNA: TGCGCCAGCAATGACAGGGGATACGAGCAGTACTTC. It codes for CASNDRGYEQYF.

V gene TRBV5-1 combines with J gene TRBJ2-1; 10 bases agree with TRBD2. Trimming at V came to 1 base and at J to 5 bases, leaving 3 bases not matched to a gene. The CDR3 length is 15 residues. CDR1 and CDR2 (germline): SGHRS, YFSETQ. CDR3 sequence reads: CASSLTSGINNEQFF. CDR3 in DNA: TGCGCCAGCAGCTTGACTAGCGGGATAAACAATGAGCAGTTCTTC.

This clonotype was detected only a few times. CDR3 nucleotides: TGTGCCAGCGGTCTCCGGCTAGCGGGAGTTTACGAGCAGTACTTC. This translates into CASGLRLAGVYEQYF. The chain links TRBV28 to TRBJ2-7; 10 nucleotides match TRBD2. This CDR3 contains 15 residues. CDR1 is MDHEN and CDR2 is SYDVKM in the germline V gene. V was pared by 8 bases and J by 4 bases, with 11 bases of the junction left unmatched.

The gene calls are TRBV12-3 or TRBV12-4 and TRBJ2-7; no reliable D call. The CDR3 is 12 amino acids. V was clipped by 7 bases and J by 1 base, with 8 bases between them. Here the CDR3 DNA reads TGTGCCAGCAAACTCGGGTCCTACGAGCAGTACTTC. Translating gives CASKLGSYEQYF.

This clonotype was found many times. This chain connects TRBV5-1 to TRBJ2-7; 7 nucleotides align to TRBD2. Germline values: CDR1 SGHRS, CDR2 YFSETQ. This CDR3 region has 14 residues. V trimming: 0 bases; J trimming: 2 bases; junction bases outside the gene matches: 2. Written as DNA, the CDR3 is TGCGCCAGCAGCTTGGGAGGACTAGCCTACGAGCAGTACTTC. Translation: CASSLGGLAYEQYF.